The rows below give T cell receptor beta chains drawn from one sample of a study of T cells expressing NK-cell markers. TCRdb re-called the 5' RACE reads; one entry per CDR3 protein, DNA not given. In total, the table holds about 460,000 distinct CDR3 sequences. Sequencing input: blood T cells: a sorted CD56 or NKG2C T cell subset, CD4+ or CD8+ T cells, or bulk PBMC T cells (not recorded which). The receptors stem from a woman in her 50s in good health. CDR3s include the opening cysteine and the closing phenylalanine or tryptophan.

V gene,J gene,CDR3 protein
TRBV27,TRBJ2-7,CASSFVPRGSYEQYF
TRBV9,TRBJ2-2,CASSATGTPVGELFF
TRBV12-3/TRBV12-4,TRBJ1-2,CASNPHLQGNYGYTF
TRBV4-1,TRBJ2-5,CASKDRGQVGETQYF
TRBV10-3,TRBJ1-2,CAISRDRGGYTF
TRBV7-6,TRBJ2-3,CASSLEISGVGTDTQYF
TRBV20-1,TRBJ2-7,CSARDLTSPNEQYF
TRBV6-5,TRBJ2-3,CASSARSPGTDTQYF
TRBV12-5,TRBJ2-1,CASGLVHPLRDMSSYNEQFF
TRBV12-3/TRBV12-4,TRBJ2-3,CASSFIGAAPRLTDTQYF
TRBV11-2,TRBJ2-1,CASSLVGGMYNEQFF
TRBV5-1,TRBJ2-2,CASSEAPSNTGELFF